This passage covers 20 T cell receptor beta chains from one sample sequenced in a study of cytomegalovirus exposure and HLA in healthy donors. The method was immunoSEQ multiplex PCR; TCRdb's version includes in-frame clones alone and lacks a portion of them. The sample lists tens of thousands of clones; 96% were seen once. The specimen was PBMCs. The receptors originated from a man aged 18 to 35 in good health and CMV-seropositive.

The genes are TRBV11-2 and TRBJ2-1; the match to TRBD1 covers 9 bases. J gave up 4 bases and V 0 bases, and 7 bases lay outside the gene matches. The CDR3 length is 17 residues. Germline CDR1 reads SGHAT; CDR2 reads FQNNGV. CDR3 loop: CASSLDLRTGVYNEQFF. The CDR3 bases are TGTGCCAGCAGCTTAGATCTCCGGACAGGGGTATACAATGAGCAGTTCTTC. Together with reference TRBV11-2 and TRBJ2-1, the CDR3 gives the full variable domain: EAGVAQSPRYKIIEKRQSVAFWCNPISGHATLYWYQQILGQGPKLLIQFQNNGVVDDSQLPKDRFSAERLKGVDSTLKIQPAKLEDSAVYLCASSLDLRTGVYNEQFFGPGTRLTVL.

The chain combines TRBV9 with TRBJ1-2; a possible D gene is TRBD1 (5 bases). Deletions cut 4 bases from V and 4 bases from J, with 11 bases between. CDR1 is SGDLS, CDR2 YYNGEE, per germline. The CDR3 extends over 13 amino acids. The CDR3 DNA reads TGTGCCAGCAGCTTCGACAGCCTCTATGGCTACACCTTC. Residues: CASSFDSLYGYTF. The entire variable domain, with the rest obtained from reference TRBV9 and TRBJ1-2, is as follows: DSGVTQTPKHLITATGQRVTLRCSPRSGDLSVYWYQQSLDQGLQFLIQYYNGEERAKGNILERFSAQQFPDLHSELNLSSLELGDSALYFCASSFDSLYGYTFGSGTRLTVV.

The V gene is TRBV9, the J gene TRBJ2-7; 9 bases align to TRBD2. Germline values: CDR1 SGDLS, CDR2 YYNGEE. This CDR3 is built from 16 residues. With 0 bases clipped from V and 1 base from J, the junction kept 5 bases outside the gene matches. The CDR3 here is CASSVAETSGSYEQYF. The CDR3 region has the DNA TGTGCCAGCAGCGTAGCCGAGACTAGCGGATCCTACGAGCAGTACTTC.

The chain links TRBV11-2 to TRBJ1-2; 8 bases are shared with TRBD1. Unmatched junction bases numbered 8, after V lost 3 bases and J lost 8 bases. Per the germline V gene, CDR1 is SGHAT and CDR2 is FQNNGV. This CDR3 spans 14 amino acids. CDR3 DNA: TGTGCCAGCAGCTTGGAGGACAGGGCGGCGGGCTACACCTTC. It codes for CASSLEDRAAGYTF.

About this clone itself: Sequence at one end of the junction differs from germline and may be a read error. The chain joins TRBV27 to TRBJ1-1; weak D call: TRBD1 (5 bases). CDR1 is MNHEY, CDR2 SMNVEV, per germline (reference sequence). This CDR3 has 13 amino acids. The CDR3 reads CASSLTDNTETFF. The CDR3 nucleotides read TGTGCCAGCAGCCTGACAGACAACACTGAAACTTTCTTT.

The chain recombines TRBV6-5 with TRBJ2-1; 10 bases are shared with TRBD2. Germline assignment: CDR1 MNHEY and CDR2 SVGAGI. The CDR3 consists of 14 residues. V shed 6 bases, J shed 14 bases, and the junction held 13 bases outside the gene matches. The CDR3 DNA is TGTGCCAGCAGCGGTGGTGTAGCGGGGGGATTTGAGTTCTTC. Translating it yields CASSGGVAGGFEFF.

This rearrangement joins TRBV14 to TRBJ2-7; 9 positions agree with TRBD1. The germline V gene encodes CDR1 SGHDN and CDR2 FVKESK. Germline trimming cut 0 bases from V and 3 bases from J; bases unmatched to any gene: 3. This CDR3 is built from 15 residues. The CDR3 DNA sequence: TGTGCCAGCAGCCAAGAAGGGACAGGGAACTACGAGCAGTACTTC. This encodes CASSQEGTGNYEQYF.

V and J are TRBV7-2 and TRBJ1-2, with a weak D call TRBD1 (5 bases). Trimming removed 1 base from V and 6 bases from J, with 9 bases in between. This CDR3 region has 13 residues. CDR1 is SGHTA, CDR2 FQGNSA, per germline. The CDR3 protein is CASSLVAGDGYTF. The CDR3 nucleotides read TGTGCCAGCAGCTTAGTAGCGGGGGATGGCTACACCTTC.

The chain uses TRBV5-6 and TRBJ2-1, with 12 positions matching TRBD2. The J segment lost 0 bases and the V segment lost 1 base, leaving 8 bases of the junction unmatched. The CDR3 has 19 amino acids. The germline V gene has CDR1 SGHDT and CDR2 YYEEEE. The CDR3 bases are TGTGCCAGCAGCTTGTCCCCTAGCGGGAGGGGAAGCTCCTACAATGAGCAGTTCTTC. This gives the protein CASSLSPSGRGSSYNEQFF.

This rearrangement joins TRBV7-2 to TRBJ2-3, with TRBD2 identical over 9 bases. The CDR3 is 16 residues long. Losses at the gene ends were 1 base for V and 2 bases for J; bases not matched to a gene: 4. From germline, CDR1 is SGHTA and CDR2 FQGNSA. The CDR3 nucleotides read TGTGCCAGCAGCTTAGGAAGCGGGAGGTACACAGATACGCAGTATTTT. The encoded protein is CASSLGSGRYTDTQYF.

The V gene is TRBV15, the J gene TRBJ1-5; D possibly corresponds to TRBD1 (6 bases). The CDR3 sequence is 19 residues long. V lost 1 base to trimming and J lost 0 bases, with 19 bases between them. The germline gives CDR1 LNHNV, CDR2 YYDKDF (reference sequence). This CDR3 is CATSRGYPGQQYSNQPQHF. CDR3 nucleotides: TGTGCCACCAGCAGAGGATATCCTGGACAGCAATATAGCAATCAGCCCCAGCATTTT.

The chain couples TRBV5-1 to TRBJ2-3, with 9 bases matching TRBD1. With V trimmed by 4 bases and J by 1 base, 4 bases remained unmatched. Germline CDR1 and CDR2: SGHRS and YFSETQ. The CDR3 extends over 15 amino acids. This CDR3 reads CASSPGQGGTDTQYF. In nucleotides, the CDR3 is TGCGCCAGCAGCCCGGGACAGGGTGGCACAGATACGCAGTATTTT. The full variable domain, completed using reference TRBV5-1 and TRBJ2-3, is KAGVTQTPRYLIKTRGQQVTLSCSPISGHRSVSWYQQTPGQGLQFLFEYFSETQRNKGNFPGRFSGRQFSNSRSEMNVSTLELGDSALYLCASSPGQGGTDTQYFGPGTRLTVL.

The chain links TRBV5-6 to TRBJ2-5; D not certain. Germline CDR1 SGHDT, CDR2 YYEEEE. This CDR3 comprises 13 residues. Deletions cut 3 bases from V and 2 bases from J, with 8 bases between. In nucleotides, the CDR3 is TGTGCCAGCAGCTCTGACATTCAAGAGACCCAGTACTTC. It encodes CASSSDIQETQYF.

V and J are TRBV6-5 and TRBJ1-1; the D gene is possibly TRBD1 (5 bases). Germline CDR1 MNHEY, CDR2 SVGAGI. V was shortened by 9 bases and J by 1 base, with 15 bases between the two germline ends. This CDR3 is built from 14 residues. The CDR3 loop is CASLKGRANTEAFF. The CDR3, as DNA: TGTGCCAGTCTTAAAGGCAGGGCGAACACTGAAGCTTTCTTT.

The rearrangement links TRBV6-5 to TRBJ1-1; weak D call: TRBD1 (5 bases). Trimming removed 2 bases from V and 4 bases from J, with 8 bases in between. The CDR3 is 13 amino acids. CDR1 MNHEY and CDR2 SVGAGI come from the germline V gene. Here the CDR3 reads CASSYDRGTEAFF. Here the CDR3 DNA reads TGTGCCAGCAGTTACGATAGGGGCACTGAAGCTTTCTTT.

The chain employs TRBV29-1 and TRBJ2-5; 7 bases match TRBD1. This CDR3 is built from 12 residues. The V gene's germline CDR1 is SQVTM and CDR2 ANQGSEA. The CDR3 DNA is TGCAGTGCCTGGGACAGTCAAGAGACCCAGTACTTC. Its translation: CSAWDSQETQYF.

The chain employs TRBV7-4 and TRBJ2-5, with 10 bases that match TRBD2. This CDR3 has 20 residues. Unmatched junction bases numbered 23, after V lost 3 bases and J lost 7 bases. Germline loops: CDR1 SGHVT, CDR2 SQSDAQ. CDR3: CASSFNMGLARGGRHWTQYF. The CDR3 DNA reads as TGTGCCAGCAGCTTTAACATGGGACTAGCGCGAGGGGGACGACATTGGACCCAGTACTTC.

The chain's CDR3 is CASSLIRGSNQPQHF. The DNA of the CDR3 is TGTGCCAGCAGCTTAATCAGAGGAAGCAATCAGCCCCAGCATTTT. This chain uses TRBV7-2 with TRBJ1-5; D is uncertain. Trimming cost V 2 bases and J 1 base, with 9 bases left between them. The germline gives CDR1 SGHTA, CDR2 FQGNSA. The CDR3 contains 15 residues.

The chain has TRBV28 and TRBJ1-1; D possibly corresponds to TRBD1 (5 bases). V was cut by 6 bases and J by 5 bases, with 22 bases left in between. CDR1 and CDR2 from the germline V gene are MDHEN and SYDVKM. This CDR3 is 16 amino acids long. CDR3: CASRPAGSKHWTEAFF. CDR3 in DNA: TGTGCCAGCAGGCCCGCAGGGTCTAAACATTGGACTGAAGCTTTCTTT.

The chain employs TRBV6-1 and TRBJ1-2; 8 bases match TRBD1. CDR3 length equals 15 residues. Germline V gene sequence: CDR1 MNHNS, CDR2 SASEGT. Unmatched junction bases numbered 8, after V lost 7 bases and J lost 1 base. The CDR3 DNA reads as TGTGCCAGCACCCACCAGGGGGCGCTTAACTATGGCTACACCTTC. Encoded protein: CASTHQGALNYGYTF.